These 3 T cell receptor beta chains share one sample of origin, sequenced in a study of vaccination and CD4 T cells after COVID-19. Described treatment: approximately nine-day PBMC culture with coronavirus spike peptide pools or control peptides (ViraFEST assay). The Oncomine TCR Beta short-read assay was applied to DNA of cultured CD4+ T cells. TCRdb fed the PCR reads into MiXCR, producing one record per CDR3 protein. The profile shows 10,000 to 15,000 distinct CDR3 sequences, roughly four fifths of them singletons. Antigen specificity for these receptors is unknown. The source material was CD4+ T cells from blood, cultured in vitro, sampled after SARS-CoV-2 vaccination. All receptors come from a human donor who received a COVID-19 vaccine.

This chain connects TRBV7-6 to TRBJ2-5, with 11 nucleotides matching TRBD2. CDR1 is SGHVS, CDR2 FNYEAQ, per germline. The CDR3 covers 14 residues. Trimming at V came to 4 bases and at J to 4 bases, leaving 2 bases not matched to a gene. Here the CDR3 reads CASSSTSGGETQYF. The CDR3 nucleotides are TGTGCCAGCAGCTCTACTAGCGGGGGAGAGACCCAGTACTTC. Together with reference TRBV7-6 and TRBJ2-5, the CDR3 gives the full variable domain: GAGVSQSPRYKVTKRGQDVALRCDPISGHVSLYWYRQALGQGPEFLTYFNYEAQQDKSGLPNDRFSAERPEGSISTLTIQRTEQRDSAMYRCASSSTSGGETQYFGPGTRLLVL.

The chain couples TRBV6-7 to TRBJ2-3; D uncertain. TRBV6-7 is an ORF; its function is uncertain. This CDR3 contains 17 residues. V lost 0 bases to trimming and J lost 0 bases, with 13 bases between them. CDR3 sequence reads: CASSYSRRAISTDTQYF. The CDR3 DNA is TGTGCCAGCAGTTACTCGAGAAGGGCAATTAGCACAGATACGCAGTATTTT.

The table lists this clonotype with a few counts. The chain has TRBV20-1 and TRBJ1-6; the D is unclear. V lost 0 bases and J 9 bases, leaving 18 bases between the germline ends. The CDR3 is 16 residues long. CDR1 DFQATT and CDR2 SNEGSKA come from the germline V gene (reference sequence). Here the CDR3 reads CSARDVTTSESSPLHF. DNA for the CDR3: TGCAGTGCTAGAGATGTGACAACAAGTGAGAGTTCACCCCTCCACTTT.